Listed below are T cell receptor beta chains from one sample, sequenced in a study of blood T cell repertoires in COVID-19. Sequenced by immunoSEQ multiplex PCR; TCRdb stores in-frame clones only, minus some. This table holds roughly 42,000 clones, 87% found once. Input material: peripheral blood. The receptors come from a man aged 60-69 years with acute or convalescent COVID-19. CDR3s include the opening cysteine and the closing phenylalanine or tryptophan. The D gene is left open where the match is weak. Some rows have no size entry. The others give once, few or many, or a class for an expanded clone.

V: TRBV6-4; size: NA; D: TRBD1; J: TRBJ2-7; DNA: TGTGCCAGAGGACAGGGGGTGATCGAGCAGTACTTC; CDR3: CARGQGVIEQYF
V: TRBV18; size: NA; D: NA; J: TRBJ1-2; DNA: TGTGCCAGCTCACCAAGGAGGGAGGACTATGGCTACACCTTC; CDR3: CASSPRREDYGYTF
V: TRBV7-2; size: NA; D: NA; J: TRBJ2-6; DNA: TGTGCCAGCAGCGAGCAGGGGTTAGCAGGGGCCAACGTCCTGACTTTC; CDR3: CASSEQGLAGANVLTF
V: TRBV7-2; size: NA; D: TRBD2; J: TRBJ2-3; DNA: TGTGCCAGCAGCCTGATGTGGGGGGGTCTCGAGGGTACGCAGTATTTT; CDR3: CASSLMWGGLEGTQYF
V: TRBV30; size: NA; D: TRBD2; J: TRBJ2-3; DNA: TGTGCCTGGAGCTCAGGACTAGCGGGGTATACGCAGTATTTT; CDR3: CAWSSGLAGYTQYF
V: TRBV20-1; size: NA; D: NA; J: TRBJ1-2; DNA: TGCAGTGCTAGTTCGCGGGACGCTAACTATGGCTACACCTTC; CDR3: CSASSRDANYGYTF
V: TRBV7-8; size: NA; D: NA; J: TRBJ1-4; DNA: TGTGCCAGCAGCCCCCACAGATTCGGTGCTAATGAAAAACTGTTTTTT; CDR3: CASSPHRFGANEKLFF
V: TRBV11-2; size: NA; D: NA; J: TRBJ2-7; DNA: TGTGCCAGCAGCTTCGGATTTCAGGGGGAGCAGTACTTC; CDR3: CASSFGFQGEQYF
V: TRBV18; size: NA; D: NA; J: TRBJ1-2; DNA: TGTGCCAGCTCACCACTACAGGGAGACTATGGCTACACCTTC; CDR3: CASSPLQGDYGYTF
V: TRBV21-1; size: NA; D: NA; J: TRBJ2-3; DNA: TGTGCCAGCAGCAGGAGACTAGCATCCAGCACAGATACGCAGTATTTT; CDR3: CASSRRLASSTDTQYF
V: TRBV7-2; size: once; D: TRBD1; J: TRBJ1-2; DNA: TGTGCCAGCAGCTCCAGCTTACCTGGGGGGACAGGGGTTGGGTATGGCTACACCTTC; CDR3: CASSSSLPGGTGVGYGYTF
V: TRBV30; size: NA; D: TRBD1; J: TRBJ2-6; DNA: TGTGCCTTCCGAGACAGGGAAGTTGCGACTGGGGCCAACGTCCTGACTTTC; CDR3: CAFRDREVATGANVLTF
V: TRBV18; size: NA; D: NA; J: TRBJ1-2; DNA: TGTGCCAGCTCACCCGACGGGAACTATGGCTACACCTTC; CDR3: CASSPDGNYGYTF
V: TRBV5-1; size: NA; D: NA; J: TRBJ2-2; DNA: TGCGCCAGCAGCTTGGCCACGAGATTCTCGAACACCGGGGAGCTGTTTTTT; CDR3: CASSLATRFSNTGELFF
V: TRBV15; size: NA; D: NA; J: TRBJ1-1; DNA: TGTGCCACCAGCGAGGCAGGGGCACCTGAAGCTTTCTTT; CDR3: CATSEAGAPEAFF
V: TRBV11-2; size: NA; D: NA; J: TRBJ2-1; DNA: TGTGCCAGCAGCGCACGAGAGGAGGAGCATGAGCAGTTCTTC; CDR3: CASSAREEEHEQFF
V: TRBV7-6; size: NA; D: TRBD1; J: TRBJ2-7; DNA: TGTGCCAGCAGCCGACCGAGAGGAGGACAGGGGACCTACGAGCAGTACTTC; CDR3: CASSRPRGGQGTYEQYF
V: TRBV7-8; size: NA; D: NA; J: TRBJ2-1; DNA: TGTGCCAGCAGCTCTCACCTTCTCCAGGTAACAAACAATGAGCAGTTCTTC; CDR3: CASSSHLLQVTNNEQFF
V: TRBV5-4; size: NA; D: NA; J: TRBJ1-2; DNA: TGTGCCAGCAGCCCGGCGGGCAGGCGAAGCCATAACTATGGCTACACCTTC; CDR3: CASSPAGRRSHNYGYTF
V: TRBV29-1; size: NA; D: TRBD1; J: TRBJ1-2; DNA: TGCAGCGGCGGGGACAGCCAACTTGAGGGCTACACCTTC; CDR3: CSGGDSQLEGYTF
V: TRBV11-2; size: NA; D: NA; J: TRBJ1-6; DNA: TGTGCCAGCAGCAGACAGGTCGTAGGTTCACCCCTCCACTTT; CDR3: CASSRQVVGSPLHF
V: TRBV24-1; size: NA; D: NA; J: TRBJ1-2; DNA: TGTGCCACCAGTGACTACAGGGAGGGCTACACCTTC; CDR3: CATSDYREGYTF
V: TRBV6-1; size: once; D: TRBD2; J: TRBJ2-3; DNA: TGTGCCAGCAGTGAACCACTAACGGGGGGGCCGAAAGATACGCAGTATTTT; CDR3: CASSEPLTGGPKDTQYF
V: TRBV13; size: NA; D: TRBD2; J: TRBJ2-5; DNA: TGTGCCAGCAGCCGGCGGGGGGTCGTTGAGACCCAGTACTTC; CDR3: CASSRRGVVETQYF
V: TRBV12-3/TRBV12-4; size: once; D: TRBD1; J: TRBJ1-1; DNA: TGTGCCAGCAGTCAGGGACAGGGGAGTGAAGCTTTCTTT; CDR3: CASSQGQGSEAFF
V: TRBV6-1; size: NA; D: NA; J: TRBJ1-5; DNA: TGTGCCAGCAGTGAAAACAGGCCGCTGCTGAAGGGCAATCAGCCCCAGCATTTT; CDR3: CASSENRPLLKGNQPQHF
V: TRBV5-5; size: NA; D: TRBD1; J: TRBJ2-7; DNA: TGTGCCAGCAGCTTGGCTGGACAGGGGGGCCTCGAGCAGTACTTC; CDR3: CASSLAGQGGLEQYF
V: TRBV3-1/TRBV3-2; size: NA; D: NA; J: TRBJ1-1; DNA: TGTGCCAGCAGCCAACTAATGAACACTGAAGCTTTCTTT; CDR3: CASSQLMNTEAFF
V: TRBV6-1; size: NA; D: TRBD1; J: TRBJ1-6; DNA: TGTGCCAGCAGTGAGTCACAGGGGATCAGTTCACCCCTCCACTTT; CDR3: CASSESQGISSPLHF
V: TRBV18; size: NA; D: NA; J: TRBJ1-4; DNA: TGTGCCAGCTCACCACAGGGAGGAGAAAAACTGTTTTTT; CDR3: CASSPQGGEKLFF
V: TRBV9; size: NA; D: TRBD1; J: TRBJ2-5; DNA: TGTGCCAGCAGCGGATTGACAGGGGTAGAAGAGACCCAGTACTTC; CDR3: CASSGLTGVEETQYF
V: TRBV3-1/TRBV3-2; size: NA; D: NA; J: TRBJ1-1; DNA: TGTGCCAGCAGCCAACCCGGGATGAACACTGAAGCTTTCTTT; CDR3: CASSQPGMNTEAFF
V: TRBV9; size: NA; D: NA; J: TRBJ1-3; DNA: TGTGCCAGCAGCGCCTTGCCAGATGCTTACTCTGGAAACACCATATATTTT; CDR3: CASSALPDAYSGNTIYF
V: TRBV11-2; size: NA; D: NA; J: TRBJ2-3; DNA: TGTGCCAGCAGCTCTCGAGACAGTTTTTCTAGCACAGATACGCAGTATTTT; CDR3: CASSSRDSFSSTDTQYF
V: TRBV2; size: NA; D: TRBD1; J: TRBJ1-2; DNA: TGTGCCAGCACTTCCGGGACAGGGGGCTCTGGCTACACCTTC; CDR3: CASTSGTGGSGYTF
V: TRBV7-8; size: NA; D: TRBD2; J: TRBJ2-2; DNA: TGTGCCAGCACACCAGCGGGGGTCCTCACCGGGGAGCTGTTTTTT; CDR3: CASTPAGVLTGELFF
V: TRBV29-1; size: once; D: NA; J: TRBJ2-3; DNA: TGCAGCGTCCCGGACCCTCCCAGGGTGCATTTT; CDR3: CSVPDPPRVHF
V: TRBV27; size: NA; D: TRBD2; J: TRBJ2-1; DNA: TGTGCCAGCAGTACCAGCGGGGGGGCACACAATGAGCAGTTCTTC; CDR3: CASSTSGGAHNEQFF